These T cell receptor beta chains were read from a single sample in a study of cytomegalovirus exposure and HLA in healthy donors. Using immunoSEQ multiplex PCR, the repertoire was profiled, and TCRdb retains in-frame clones only, with some absent. Recorded for this sample: around 140,000 clones. Sequencing was carried out using PBMCs. The receptors shown here come from a woman aged 18-29 years in good health and CMV-seronegative. Both conserved end residues are part of each CDR3. D genes are given only for firm matches.

j_gene: TRBJ2-7
v_gene: TRBV11-2
d_gene: .
CDR3nt: TGTGCCAGCAGCTTAGTGGGCGGGACCCACGAGCAGTACTTC
CDR3aa: CASSLVGGTHEQYF

j_gene: TRBJ1-2
v_gene: TRBV2
d_gene: .
CDR3nt: TGTGCCGCCTCGCCCTCACAGGATGACTATGGCTACACCTTC
CDR3aa: CAASPSQDDYGYTF

j_gene: TRBJ2-1
v_gene: TRBV7-6
d_gene: .
CDR3nt: TGTGCCAGCAGCCGGGGTCTAGCCTCTTTGAATGAGCAGTTCTTC
CDR3aa: CASSRGLASLNEQFF

j_gene: TRBJ1-1
v_gene: TRBV6-1
d_gene: .
CDR3nt: TGTGCCAGCAGCCGGAAGACAGACAACACTGAAGCTTTCTTT
CDR3aa: CASSRKTDNTEAFF

j_gene: TRBJ2-1
v_gene: TRBV5-6
d_gene: .
CDR3nt: TGTGCCAGCAGCGTGGGGGACACCTACAATGAGCAGTTCTTC
CDR3aa: CASSVGDTYNEQFF

j_gene: TRBJ2-1
v_gene: TRBV11-1
d_gene: TRBD2
CDR3nt: TGTGCCAGCAGCTCAGGACTAGCGGTCTCCTACAATGAGCAGTTCTTC
CDR3aa: CASSSGLAVSYNEQFF

j_gene: TRBJ2-3
v_gene: TRBV6-1
d_gene: .
CDR3nt: TGTGCCAGCAGCGAAACTAGCTCCGCTAGCACAGATACGCAGTATTTT
CDR3aa: CASSETSSASTDTQYF

j_gene: TRBJ1-6
v_gene: TRBV15
d_gene: .
CDR3nt: TGTGCCACCAGCAGGTCAAATTCACCCCTCCACTTT
CDR3aa: CATSRSNSPLHF

j_gene: TRBJ1-2
v_gene: TRBV6-6
d_gene: TRBD1
CDR3nt: TGTGCCAGCAGTGCAGGGGGTATTGGGTATGGCTACACCTTC
CDR3aa: CASSAGGIGYGYTF

j_gene: TRBJ1-2
v_gene: TRBV7-2
d_gene: TRBD1
CDR3nt: TGTGCCAGCAGCTCTGAAACAGGGGGCAACTATGGCTACACCTTC
CDR3aa: CASSSETGGNYGYTF

j_gene: TRBJ2-1
v_gene: TRBV12-5
d_gene: TRBD2
CDR3nt: TGTGCTAGTGGTTTGGTAAAAGCGGGAAGCTCCTACAATGAGCAGTTCTTC
CDR3aa: CASGLVKAGSSYNEQFF

j_gene: TRBJ1-1
v_gene: TRBV4-1
d_gene: TRBD1
CDR3nt: TGCGCCAGCAGCTCAACACAGGGGGCTAGCACTGAAGCTTTCTTT
CDR3aa: CASSSTQGASTEAFF

j_gene: TRBJ2-3
v_gene: TRBV7-2
d_gene: .
CDR3nt: TGTGCCAGCAGCTTAGTGGCCAGCGTGACTCGCACAGATACGCAGTATTTT
CDR3aa: CASSLVASVTRTDTQYF

j_gene: TRBJ2-3
v_gene: TRBV6-4
d_gene: .
CDR3nt: TGTGCCAGCAGTCGCGACCCCGGGGGCACAGATACGCAGTATTTT
CDR3aa: CASSRDPGGTDTQYF

j_gene: TRBJ1-1
v_gene: TRBV7-9
d_gene: TRBD1
CDR3nt: TGTGCCAGCAGCTTCGGACAGGGATCCATGAACACTGAAGCTTTCTTT
CDR3aa: CASSFGQGSMNTEAFF

j_gene: TRBJ2-5
v_gene: TRBV2
d_gene: .
CDR3nt: TGTGCCAGCATTGGAGGGACTCTCTACTTC
CDR3aa: CASIGGTLYF

j_gene: TRBJ2-1
v_gene: TRBV29-1
d_gene: TRBD2
CDR3nt: TGCAGCGTTGGGCTGGGACTAGCGATATCCTACAATGAGCAGTTCTTC
CDR3aa: CSVGLGLAISYNEQFF

j_gene: TRBJ1-2
v_gene: TRBV6-1
d_gene: TRBD1
CDR3nt: TGTGCCAGCAGTGCTGGACAGGGGTATGGCTACACCTTC
CDR3aa: CASSAGQGYGYTF

j_gene: TRBJ1-1
v_gene: TRBV6-6
d_gene: .
CDR3nt: TGTGCCAGCAGTTACTCGGTGGCCCCCATGAACACTGAAGCTTTCTTT
CDR3aa: CASSYSVAPMNTEAFF

j_gene: TRBJ1-3
v_gene: TRBV6-5
d_gene: .
CDR3nt: TGTGCCAGCAGTTCGTCTGGGGGAGGTGGAAACACCATATATTTT
CDR3aa: CASSSSGGGGNTIYF

j_gene: TRBJ2-7
v_gene: TRBV21-1
d_gene: .
CDR3nt: TGTGCCAGCAGCAAAGGCCCAGGGGGCGCCGAGCAGTACTTC
CDR3aa: CASSKGPGGAEQYF

j_gene: TRBJ2-1
v_gene: TRBV9
d_gene: TRBD2
CDR3nt: TGTGCCAGCAGCGCCGGACTAGCGGGGGGTGAGCAGTTCTTC
CDR3aa: CASSAGLAGGEQFF

j_gene: TRBJ2-6
v_gene: TRBV13
d_gene: TRBD1
CDR3nt: TGTGCCAGCAGCCCTCCCGGGACAGGGGAATCTGGGGCCAACGTCCTGACTTTC
CDR3aa: CASSPPGTGESGANVLTF

j_gene: TRBJ1-3
v_gene: TRBV7-8
d_gene: .
CDR3nt: TGTGCCAGCAGCTTATACGTAACACAGAGCTCTGGAAACACCATATATTTT
CDR3aa: CASSLYVTQSSGNTIYF

j_gene: TRBJ1-4
v_gene: TRBV7-9
d_gene: TRBD1
CDR3nt: TGTGCCAGCAGCTCGGGACAGGGAAGGGCTAATGAAAAACTGTTTTTT
CDR3aa: CASSSGQGRANEKLFF

j_gene: TRBJ1-1
v_gene: TRBV5-4
d_gene: .
CDR3nt: TGTGCCAGCAGCCCCAGACTCGGAATTCTGAACACTGAAGCTTTCTTT
CDR3aa: CASSPRLGILNTEAFF

j_gene: TRBJ2-2
v_gene: TRBV11-2
d_gene: TRBD1
CDR3nt: TGTGCCAGCAGCTTGGACAGGGTGTTTCGGGGGGAGCTGTTTTTT
CDR3aa: CASSLDRVFRGELFF

j_gene: TRBJ2-1
v_gene: TRBV7-6
d_gene: .
CDR3nt: TGTGCCAGCAGCCCCAGGTTATGGGATGAGCAGTTCTTC
CDR3aa: CASSPRLWDEQFF

j_gene: TRBJ2-5
v_gene: TRBV7-2
d_gene: .
CDR3nt: TGTGCCAGCAGCAAGTTGGGGGGGGCGGGAGTGACCCAGTACTTC
CDR3aa: CASSKLGGAGVTQYF

j_gene: TRBJ1-2
v_gene: TRBV4-1
d_gene: .
CDR3nt: TGCGCCAGCAGCCAAGAAACCGGTGTTGGTGGCTATGGCTACACCTTC
CDR3aa: CASSQETGVGGYGYTF

j_gene: TRBJ1-3
v_gene: TRBV19
d_gene: TRBD1
CDR3nt: TGTGCCAGTGGAGTACAGGGGTCTGGAAACACCATATATTTT
CDR3aa: CASGVQGSGNTIYF

j_gene: TRBJ1-2
v_gene: TRBV7-9
d_gene: .
CDR3nt: TGTGCCAGCAGCTTAGCGCGGGTGGACTATGGCTACACCTTC
CDR3aa: CASSLARVDYGYTF

j_gene: TRBJ2-7
v_gene: TRBV18
d_gene: .
CDR3nt: TGTGCCAGCTCATCCTTCGACAGCCTGCAGTACTTC
CDR3aa: CASSSFDSLQYF

j_gene: TRBJ1-1
v_gene: TRBV10-2
d_gene: TRBD1
CDR3nt: TGCGCCAGCACGGACAGGGGGCCGGGGACTGAAGCTTTCTTT
CDR3aa: CASTDRGPGTEAFF

j_gene: TRBJ2-5
v_gene: TRBV27
d_gene: TRBD2
CDR3nt: TGTGCCAGCAGTTTACAGGGAGGGCAAGAGACCCAGTACTTC
CDR3aa: CASSLQGGQETQYF

j_gene: TRBJ2-1
v_gene: TRBV2
d_gene: .
CDR3nt: TGTGCCGGCAAAGGACTCTTGAGCTCCTACAATGAGCAGTTCTTC
CDR3aa: CAGKGLLSSYNEQFF

j_gene: TRBJ2-3
v_gene: TRBV27
d_gene: .
CDR3nt: TGTGCCAGCAGTTTGAAGAGGGTTGGAGATACGCAGTATTTT
CDR3aa: CASSLKRVGDTQYF

j_gene: TRBJ1-2
v_gene: TRBV28
d_gene: .
CDR3nt: TGTGCCAGCAGTCTTCTTAACTATGGCTACACCTTC
CDR3aa: CASSLLNYGYTF

j_gene: TRBJ2-6
v_gene: TRBV2
d_gene: TRBD1
CDR3nt: TGTGCCAGCAGTGAAGCTCCAGGGGGCTCTGGGGCCAACGTCCTGACTTTC
CDR3aa: CASSEAPGGSGANVLTF

j_gene: TRBJ2-3
v_gene: TRBV5-1
d_gene: TRBD2
CDR3nt: TGCGCCAGCAGTTTTACTAGCGGGGGCACAGATACGCAGTATTTT
CDR3aa: CASSFTSGGTDTQYF

j_gene: TRBJ2-2
v_gene: TRBV2
d_gene: TRBD1
CDR3nt: TGTGCCAGCAGTGTGACAGGGGTTAACCCCCCAGGGGAGCTGTTTTTT
CDR3aa: CASSVTGVNPPGELFF

j_gene: TRBJ1-6
v_gene: TRBV6-5
d_gene: .
CDR3nt: TGTGCCAGCAGTGCGACAGGTTTGAATTCACCCCTCCACTTT
CDR3aa: CASSATGLNSPLHF

j_gene: TRBJ1-4
v_gene: TRBV19
d_gene: .
CDR3nt: TGTGCCAGTAGTATCGCCCAGGGGCGTGAAAAACTGTTTTTT
CDR3aa: CASSIAQGREKLFF

j_gene: TRBJ2-3
v_gene: TRBV11-3
d_gene: TRBD2
CDR3nt: TGTGCCAGCAGCTTAGGACTAGCGGGAATTAGCACAGATACGCAGTATTTT
CDR3aa: CASSLGLAGISTDTQYF

j_gene: TRBJ2-3
v_gene: TRBV11-2
d_gene: TRBD2
CDR3nt: TGTGCCAGCAGCCTGCGCACTAGCGGGCAGACAGATACGCAGTATTTT
CDR3aa: CASSLRTSGQTDTQYF

j_gene: TRBJ2-1
v_gene: TRBV11-2
d_gene: TRBD2
CDR3nt: TGTGCCAGCAGCTTAACTAGCGGGCTCTATGAGCAGTTCTTC
CDR3aa: CASSLTSGLYEQFF

j_gene: TRBJ2-2
v_gene: TRBV4-1
d_gene: .
CDR3nt: TGCGCCAGCAGCCAAGATGGGGCATCCACCGGGGAGCTGTTTTTT
CDR3aa: CASSQDGASTGELFF

j_gene: TRBJ2-3
v_gene: TRBV11-3
d_gene: .
CDR3nt: TGTGCCAGCAGCTCCCGGTGGAGTCCGTTCTCAGATACGCAGTATTTT
CDR3aa: CASSSRWSPFSDTQYF

j_gene: TRBJ2-7
v_gene: TRBV5-6
d_gene: TRBD2
CDR3nt: TGTGCCAGCAGCTTGCCCGGGACTAGCGGCTACGAGCAGTACTTC
CDR3aa: CASSLPGTSGYEQYF

j_gene: TRBJ2-1
v_gene: TRBV7-3
d_gene: .
CDR3nt: TGTGCCAGCAGCTTCACCCAATCCGGTGAGCAGTTCTTC
CDR3aa: CASSFTQSGEQFF

j_gene: TRBJ2-1
v_gene: TRBV30
d_gene: TRBD1
CDR3nt: TGTGCCTGGAGGGACCGGGACAGGGGTTACAATGAGCAGTTCTTC
CDR3aa: CAWRDRDRGYNEQFF

j_gene: TRBJ2-3
v_gene: TRBV6-6
d_gene: TRBD2
CDR3nt: TGTGCCAGCAGTTCCGAACTAGCGGGCACAGATACGCAGTATTTT
CDR3aa: CASSSELAGTDTQYF

j_gene: TRBJ1-4
v_gene: TRBV6-1
d_gene: .
CDR3nt: TGTGCCAGCAGTTCAGCGGCAACTAATGAAAAACTGTTTTTT
CDR3aa: CASSSAATNEKLFF

j_gene: TRBJ2-5
v_gene: TRBV30
d_gene: .
CDR3nt: TGTGCCTGGATCTCGACAGCCCGGTACCAAGAGACCCAGTACTTC
CDR3aa: CAWISTARYQETQYF

j_gene: TRBJ2-5
v_gene: TRBV2
d_gene: .
CDR3nt: TGTGCCAGCAGGGAGAGAAAAGAGACCCAGTACTTC
CDR3aa: CASRERKETQYF